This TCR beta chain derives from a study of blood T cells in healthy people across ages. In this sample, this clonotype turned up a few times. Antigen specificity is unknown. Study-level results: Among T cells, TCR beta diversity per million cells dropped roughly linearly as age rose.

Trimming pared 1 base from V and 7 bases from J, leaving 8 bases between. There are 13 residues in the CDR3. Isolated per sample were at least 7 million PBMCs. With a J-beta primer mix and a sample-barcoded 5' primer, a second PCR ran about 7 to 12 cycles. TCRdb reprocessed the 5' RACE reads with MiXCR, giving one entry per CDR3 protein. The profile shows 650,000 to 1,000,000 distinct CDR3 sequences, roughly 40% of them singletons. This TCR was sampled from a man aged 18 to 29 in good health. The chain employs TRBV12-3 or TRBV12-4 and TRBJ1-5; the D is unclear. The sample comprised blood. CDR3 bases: TGTGCCAGCAGTTTAGACGCGGCGCAGCCCCAGCATTTT. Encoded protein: CASSLDAAQPQHF.